This T cell receptor beta chain was sequenced for a study of T cell repertoires in cytomegalovirus infection. In the case of this clonotype: Its antigen is unidentified.

The CDR3 runs to 15 residues. Trimming pared 1 base from V and 3 bases from J, leaving 12 bases between. Germline CDR1 SEHNR, CDR2 FQNEAQ (reference sequence). From the reads, TCRdb called clonotypes with MiXCR, one entry per CDR3 protein. Among approximately 100,000 distinct CDR3 sequences listed, around 45% were seen once. This sample comprised CD8+ T cells from cultured PBMCs, obtained from culture after CMV antigen stimulation. This TCR was recovered from a human donor in good health (CMV status not recorded). Some clones in this sample may be carry-over from other donors' samples. This sequence joins TRBV7-9 and TRBJ1-1; D might be TRBD1 (6 bases). CDR3 residues: CASSLGLGADTEAFF. CDR3 bases: TGTGCCAGCAGCTTAGGTCTGGGGGCAGACACTGAAGCTTTCTTT.